This T cell receptor beta chain comes out of a study of CD8 T cells in Susac syndrome. Random hexamers primed reverse transcription of about 0.45 to 1 ug RNA. Each CDR3 protein gets one entry after TCRdb re-called the immunoSEQ multiplex PCR reads with MiXCR. Of over 65,000 distinct CDR3 sequences listed, about 93% are singletons. Sequencing of TCR beta drew on CD8+ and CD4+ T cells from blood. After removal of 3 bases from V and 7 bases from J, the junction contained 11 bases not matched to a gene. The CDR3 runs 15 residues. Germline CDR1 GTSNPN, CDR2 SVGIG (reference sequence). Specimen: CD4+ T cells from PBMCs. The gene calls are TRBV30 and TRBJ2-1; 8 nucleotides line up with TRBD2. The sequence was obtained from a human donor with Susac syndrome. The CDR3 bases are TGTGCCTGGAGGTCCGGGACTAGAGGGAGGAATGAGCAGTTCTTC. This sequence encodes CAWRSGTRGRNEQFF.